This is a list of T cell receptor beta chains from one sample in a study of CD4 T cells in relation to SARS-CoV-2 and coronaviruses. Their antigens are not known. This table comes from immunoSEQ multiplex PCR, and its TCRdb copy is limited to in-frame clones, with some not included. The sample contains tens of thousands of clones, about two thirds of which appear only once. Sequenced: CD4+ T cells from PBMCs, cultured in vitro. The receptor set was obtained from a human donor in good health. Both conserved end residues are part of each CDR3. The D gene is left open where the match is weak. Only part of the rows carry a size: once, few, many, or a class if the clone is expanded.

J gene | CDR3 length | clone size | V gene | D gene | CDR3 protein | CDR3 DNA
TRBJ1-5 | 15 | . | TRBV6-2/TRBV6-3 | . | CASSDYQTANQPQHF | TGTGCCAGCAGCGACTACCAGACAGCCAATCAGCCCCAGCATTTT
TRBJ1-6 | 15 | once | TRBV4-1 | TRBD1 | CASRQVGTGNSPLHF | TGCGCCAGCAGACAGGTCGGGACAGGGAATTCACCCCTCCACTTT
TRBJ1-5 | 15 | . | TRBV6-2/TRBV6-3 | . | CASSRDNQESQPQHF | TGTGCCAGCAGCCGGGACAATCAGGAGTCACAGCCCCAGCATTTT
TRBJ2-5 | 15 | . | TRBV6-2/TRBV6-3 | . | CASSYLGGAPETQYF | TGTGCCAGCAGTTACCTGGGGGGGGCCCCTGAGACCCAGTACTTC
TRBJ2-7 | 13 | . | TRBV5-4 | . | CASSQMRGYEQYF | TGTGCCAGCAGCCAAATGCGAGGGTACGAGCAGTACTTC
TRBJ2-3 | 11 | . | TRBV2 | . | CASSVGDTQYF | TGTGCCAGCAGTGTGGGCGATACGCAGTATTTT
TRBJ2-5 | 15 | . | TRBV9 | TRBD1 | CASSLEGDRQETQYF | TGTGCCAGCAGCCTAGAGGGGGACAGACAAGAGACCCAGTACTTC
TRBJ1-1 | 12 | . | TRBV19 | . | CASSLGDGEAFF | TGTGCCAGTAGTTTGGGGGACGGTGAAGCTTTCTTT
TRBJ2-7 | 15 | . | TRBV11-2 | TRBD1 | CASSEYRGAAYEQYF | TGTGCCAGCAGCGAATACAGGGGAGCGGCCTACGAGCAGTACTTC
TRBJ2-3 | 15 | . | TRBV19 | . | CASSRPRTSTDTQYF | TGTGCCAGTAGTCGTCCGCGGACGAGCACAGATACGCAGTATTTT
TRBJ2-7 | 15 | few | TRBV27 | TRBD1 | CASSLSWTGGYEQYF | TGTGCCAGCAGTTTATCATGGACAGGGGGCTACGAGCAGTACTTC
TRBJ1-6 | 16 | . | TRBV6-5 | . | CASSYLGGAENSPLHF | TGTGCCAGCAGTTACCTTGGCGGGGCGGAAAATTCACCCCTCCACTTT
TRBJ1-3 | 16 | . | TRBV19 | . | CASTQGQPGAGNTIYF | TGTGCCAGTACCCAAGGACAGCCCGGAGCTGGAAACACCATATATTTT
TRBJ1-1 | 15 | . | TRBV18 | TRBD1 | CASSPRQGWNTEAFF | TGTGCCAGCTCACCCCGACAGGGTTGGAACACTGAAGCTTTCTTT
TRBJ2-5 | 15 | . | TRBV19 | . | CASSAPTAGEETQYF | TGTGCCAGTAGTGCCCCGACGGCCGGGGAAGAGACCCAGTACTTC
TRBJ1-1 | 14 | . | TRBV6-6 | . | CASSYSGGTGEAFF | TGTGCCAGCAGTTACTCGGGTGGGACTGGTGAAGCTTTCTTT
TRBJ1-4 | 16 | . | TRBV18 | . | CASSPPGSREAEKLFF | TGTGCCAGCTCACCACCGGGTTCGAGGGAGGCTGAAAAACTGTTTTTT
TRBJ2-2 | 16 | . | TRBV5-1 | TRBD1 | CASSFTGTGNTGELFF | TGCGCCAGCAGCTTCACCGGGACAGGGAACACCGGGGAGCTGTTTTTT
TRBJ2-7 | 15 | few | TRBV6-1 | . | CASSDYGTGGREQYF | TGTGCCAGCAGTGATTATGGGACGGGCGGGCGCGAGCAGTACTTC
TRBJ1-5 | 13 | . | TRBV7-2 | TRBD1 | CASSLRQGQPQHF | TGTGCCAGCAGCTTGAGACAGGGACAGCCCCAGCATTTT
TRBJ1-6 | 15 | . | TRBV7-2 | . | CASSESRVGGSPLHF | TGTGCCAGCAGCGAAAGCAGGGTGGGGGGTTCACCCCTCCACTTT
TRBJ2-7 | 14 | . | TRBV6-5 | TRBD2 | CASSPRTSGYEQYF | TGTGCCAGCTCACCCAGGACTAGCGGCTACGAGCAGTACTTC
TRBJ1-1 | 12 | once | TRBV6-2/TRBV6-3 | . | CASSMGGTEAFF | TGTGCCAGCAGTATGGGGGGGACTGAAGCTTTCTTT
TRBJ1-1 | 13 | once | TRBV7-9 | . | CASRSEELIEAFF | TGTGCCAGCAGGTCAGAGGAATTAATTGAAGCTTTCTTT
TRBJ2-1 | 14 | . | TRBV5-5 | . | CASSPIPETTLGVF | TGTGCCAGCAGCCCGATACCCGAGACTACTCTGGGGGTCTTC
TRBJ2-1 | 15 | . | TRBV5-1 | . | CASSLVSGQYNEQFF | TGCGCCAGCAGCTTGGTTTCTGGACAGTACAATGAGCAGTTCTTC
TRBJ1-1 | 15 | . | TRBV3-1/TRBV3-2 | . | CASRPSGGGAGKAFF | TGTGCCAGCAGACCCAGTGGCGGGGGGGCGGGGAAAGCTTTCTTT
TRBJ2-5 | 16 | once | TRBV2 | TRBD1 | CASSQGHPGGQETQYF | TGTGCCAGCAGTCAGGGACACCCAGGGGGACAAGAGACCCAGTACTTC
TRBJ2-7 | 13 | . | TRBV29-1 | TRBD2 | CSVKLAGVNEQYF | TGCAGCGTTAAGCTAGCGGGAGTCAACGAGCAGTACTTC
TRBJ2-5 | 15 | . | TRBV7-2 | . | CASSPARQDPETQYF | TGTGCCAGCAGCCCGGCCCGACAGGATCCAGAGACCCAGTACTTC
TRBJ2-1 | 10 | . | TRBV10-3 | . | CATEDNEQFF | TGTGCCACCGAAGACAATGAGCAGTTCTTC
TRBJ2-7 | 14 | . | TRBV6-5 | . | CASSSKSISYEQYF | TGTGCCAGCAGTTCCAAGTCAATCTCCTACGAGCAGTACTTC
TRBJ2-7 | 14 | . | TRBV27 | . | CASSLRTDTYEQYF | TGTGCCAGCAGTTTACGGACGGATACCTACGAGCAGTACTTC
TRBJ2-1 | 14 | . | TRBV6-2/TRBV6-3 | TRBD1 | CASSYLGQDNEQFF | TGTGCCAGCAGTTACCTTGGACAGGACAATGAGCAGTTCTTC
TRBJ2-7 | 14 | . | TRBV5-1 | . | CASTRMGFSYEQYF | TGCGCCAGCACCCGGATGGGGTTCTCCTACGAGCAGTACTTC
TRBJ2-7 | 15 | . | TRBV10-1 | TRBD1 | CASSEYPQGLGEQYF | TGCGCCAGCAGTGAGTACCCACAGGGGCTCGGTGAGCAGTACTTC
TRBJ2-1 | 15 | . | TRBV4-3 | . | CASSLGRGGYNEQFF | TGCGCCAGCAGCCTCGGGCGAGGGGGTTACAATGAGCAGTTCTTC
TRBJ2-7 | 13 | . | TRBV2 | TRBD1 | CASKTRGYYEQYF | TGTGCCAGCAAGACCAGGGGGTACTACGAGCAGTACTTC
TRBJ2-1 | 14 | . | TRBV2 | . | CASSAGLTSNEQFF | TGTGCCAGCAGTGCAGGGTTGACTTCGAATGAGCAGTTCTTC
TRBJ2-5 | 15 | . | TRBV18 | . | CASSPGGSNQETQYF | TGTGCCAGCTCACCGGGCGGGTCCAATCAAGAGACCCAGTACTTC
TRBJ1-2 | 12 | . | TRBV29-1 | . | CSVGTGLGGYTF | TGCAGCGTTGGCACGGGGCTGGGTGGCTACACCTTC
TRBJ2-7 | 11 | medium-sized | TRBV10-2 | . | CASRGFYEQYF | TGCGCCAGCAGGGGGTTCTACGAGCAGTACTTC
TRBJ2-1 | 12 | few | TRBV7-2 | TRBD2 | CASSTGLHEQFF | TGTGCCAGCAGCACGGGACTACACGAGCAGTTCTTC
TRBJ2-1 | 14 | . | TRBV5-8 | . | CASTTGTNYNEQFF | TGTGCCAGCACCACGGGAACAAACTACAATGAGCAGTTCTTC
TRBJ1-2 | 16 | . | TRBV4-1 | . | CASSQAGRGTNYGYTF | TGCGCCAGCAGCCAAGCAGGGAGGGGTACTAACTATGGCTACACCTTC
TRBJ2-3 | 12 | . | TRBV12-5 | . | CASGTGAVTQYF | TGTGCTAGTGGTACCGGAGCCGTCACGCAGTATTTT
TRBJ1-3 | 14 | . | TRBV10-3 | TRBD1 | CAIAGQGVGNTIYF | TGTGCCATCGCTGGACAGGGTGTAGGAAACACCATATATTTT
TRBJ1-2 | 13 | . | TRBV19 | . | CASSIRGTGGYTF | TGTGCCAGTAGTATTCGGGGGACGGGGGGCTACACCTTC
TRBJ1-1 | 14 | once | TRBV12-5 | TRBD1 | CASGLGGQGAEAFF | TGTGCTAGTGGTTTGGGGGGACAGGGGGCTGAAGCTTTCTTT
TRBJ2-1 | 12 | . | TRBV5-1 | . | CASSVVYNEQFF | TGCGCCAGCAGTGTAGTCTACAATGAGCAGTTCTTC
TRBJ1-5 | 16 | few | TRBV3-1/TRBV3-2 | . | CASSQDSLGSNQPQHF | TGTGCCAGCAGCCAAGATTCGTTGGGTAGCAATCAGCCCCAGCATTTT
TRBJ1-4 | 16 | . | TRBV5-1 | . | CASSLALGVVNEKLFF | TGCGCCAGCAGCTTGGCCTTAGGGGTGGTTAATGAAAAACTGTTTTTT
TRBJ1-2 | 14 | . | TRBV4-3 | . | CASSQVLWQGIYTF | TGCGCCAGCAGCCAAGTTTTGTGGCAGGGGATCTACACCTTC
TRBJ2-7 | 14 | . | TRBV7-8 | TRBD1 | CASSLAGTGTEQYF | TGTGCCAGCAGCTTAGCCGGGACAGGGACCGAGCAGTACTTC
TRBJ2-7 | 17 | . | TRBV14 | . | CASSQGGLGGYLRVQYF | TGTGCCAGCAGCCAAGGGGGGCTGGGCGGATACTTACGAGTGCAGTACTTC
TRBJ2-1 | 15 | once | TRBV29-1 | . | CSVRMSGSSYNEQFF | TGCAGCGTTCGTATGAGCGGTAGCTCCTACAATGAGCAGTTCTTC
TRBJ2-3 | 14 | . | TRBV19 | . | CASTTGLWPDTQYF | TGTGCCAGTACGACGGGGCTTTGGCCGGATACGCAGTATTTT